The T cell receptor (beta chain) described here comes from a study of regulatory T cells in long-lasting Graves disease. Construction of the TCR beta libraries employed iRepertoire HTBI primers in conjunction with Arm-PCR of CDR3 regions. TCRdb re-derived calls from the multiplex PCR reads in MiXCR, one entry per CDR3 protein. The table includes under 450,000 distinct CDR3 sequences, 23% detected once. The ends were cut back, 4 bases at V and 7 bases at J, with 17 bases in the middle. The CDR3 length is 15 residues. Germline CDR1 is SGHDT and CDR2 is YYEEEE. Time point of the sample: persistent/refractory GD, antithyroid drugs over 5 years with positive TRAb. Extracted RNA from PBMCs served as the source of the TCR library. Comment on this clonotype: Antigen specificity is unknown.

General study points: Small sample size may have lowered accuracy. Gene preferences differed: TRBV28, TRBJ1-2, TRBJ2-5 in persistent cases.

The sequenced sample was peripheral blood mononuclear cells (PBMCs), obtained when the disease was refractory, from a patient treated with antithyroid drugs. The V call is TRBV5-6, the J call TRBJ1-4; D not resolved. This receptor was taken from a female donor with Graves disease. The CDR3 loop is CASSTSPGIGEKLFF. CDR3 DNA: TGTGCCAGCAGCACAAGTCCTGGGATTGGTGAAAAACTGTTTTTT.